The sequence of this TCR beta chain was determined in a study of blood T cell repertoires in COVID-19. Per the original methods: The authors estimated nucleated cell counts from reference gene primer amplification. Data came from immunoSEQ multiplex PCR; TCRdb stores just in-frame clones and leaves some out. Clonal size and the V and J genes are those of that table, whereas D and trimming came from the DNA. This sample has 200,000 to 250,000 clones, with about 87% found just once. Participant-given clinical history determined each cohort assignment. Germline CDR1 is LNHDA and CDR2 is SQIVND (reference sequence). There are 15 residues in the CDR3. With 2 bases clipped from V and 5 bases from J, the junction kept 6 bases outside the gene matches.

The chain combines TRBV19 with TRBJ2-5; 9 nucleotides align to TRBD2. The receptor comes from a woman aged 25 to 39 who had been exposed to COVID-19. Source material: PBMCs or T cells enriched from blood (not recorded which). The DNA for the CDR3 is TGTGCCAGTAGTATATCGAGCGGGAGGTTTGAGACCCAGTACTTC. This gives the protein CASSISSGRFETQYF.